A selection of T cell receptor beta chains follows, all from one sample in a study of cytomegalovirus exposure and HLA in healthy donors. Assay: immunoSEQ multiplex PCR; the TCRdb copy retains only in-frame clones and omits some. The repertoire consists of approximately 210,000 clones, with 79% occurring once and the leading ten covering around 0.4%. Sequencing was done on a sample of PBMCs. These receptors all stem from a male donor in good health and CMV-seropositive. The conserved cysteine and the conserved F or W are not part of the CDR3 here. Clone size is given for some rows only: seen once, a few or many times, or a class if the clone is expanded.

j_call | v_call | clone_size | cdr3_aa
TRBJ2-7 | TRBV7-6 | few | ASSYSGGPSYEQY
TRBJ2-7 | TRBV9 | few | ASSVADRGHGLEQY
TRBJ1-4 | TRBV5-4 | - | ASSGTGGPNEKLF
TRBJ1-2 | TRBV12-5 | - | ASGKDYYGYT
TRBJ1-2 | TRBV11-2 | - | ASSPPRQRYYGYT
TRBJ1-1 | TRBV5-1 | - | ASSGGYPNTEAF
TRBJ1-1 | TRBV4-3 | - | ASSQADRAETEAF
TRBJ2-2 | TRBV5-1 | - | ASSPGLAMDTGELF
TRBJ2-5 | TRBV5-1 | - | ASSQALAGREETQY
TRBJ1-5 | TRBV7-8 | - | ASSLKWDNNQPQH
TRBJ1-3 | TRBV21-1 | - | ASSKADNLGNTIY
TRBJ1-2 | TRBV30 | few | ASMTALGYGYT
TRBJ2-7 | TRBV27 | - | ASSLDDRVNEQY
TRBJ1-4 | TRBV7-9 | - | SSSLDRGRGEKLF
TRBJ2-7 | TRBV5-1 | few | ASSGDSVTYEQY